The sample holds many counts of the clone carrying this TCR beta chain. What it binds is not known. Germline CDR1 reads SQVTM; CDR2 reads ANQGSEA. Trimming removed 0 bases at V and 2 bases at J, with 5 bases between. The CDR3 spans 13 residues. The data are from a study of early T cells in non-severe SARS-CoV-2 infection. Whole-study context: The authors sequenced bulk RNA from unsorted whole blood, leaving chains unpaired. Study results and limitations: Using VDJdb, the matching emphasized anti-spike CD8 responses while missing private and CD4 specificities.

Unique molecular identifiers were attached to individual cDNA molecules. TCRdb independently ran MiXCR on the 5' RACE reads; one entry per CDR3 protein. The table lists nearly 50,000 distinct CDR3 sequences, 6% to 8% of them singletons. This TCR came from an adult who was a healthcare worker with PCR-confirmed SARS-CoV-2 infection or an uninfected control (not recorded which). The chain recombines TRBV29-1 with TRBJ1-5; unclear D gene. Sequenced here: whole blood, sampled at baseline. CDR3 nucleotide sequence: TGCAGCGTTGAAGACAGCGGCAATCAGCCCCAGCATTTT. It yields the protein CSVEDSGNQPQHF. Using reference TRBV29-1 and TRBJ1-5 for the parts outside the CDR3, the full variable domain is SAVISQKPSRDICQRGTSLTIQCQVDSQVTMMFWYRQQPGQSLTLIATANQGSEATYESGFVIDKFPISRPNLTFSTLTVSNMSPEDSSIYLCSVEDSGNQPQHFGDGTRLSIL.